This T cell receptor beta chain emerged from a study of regulatory T cells in long-lasting Graves disease. V dropped 3 bases and J dropped 4; count of bases not matched to a gene: 5. The CDR3 extends over 16 amino acids. Germline-derived CDR1 and CDR2 are SGHNT and YENEEA. A remark on this clonotype: Its antigen is not identified.

Time point indicated: newly diagnosed GD, antithyroid drugs for less than 3 months. There was RNA extracted from PBMCs, and the TCR library was made from it. Libraries of TCR beta came from iRepertoire HTBI primers plus Arm-PCR of CDR3 regions. TCRdb re-called the multiplex PCR reads through MiXCR, storing one row per CDR3 protein. The sample records roughly 440,000 distinct CDR3 sequences, approximately 16% being singletons. The study's findings and limits: A greater number of public clonotypes (roughly 2,700) was shared by persistent patients than by new patients (approximately 910).

The same specimen was also included in a second study, on T cells in Graves' hyperthyroidism and ophthalmopathy.

The sample here was peripheral blood mononuclear cells (PBMCs), taken at new diagnosis, from a patient treated with antithyroid drugs. The origin of this receptor is a woman in her late teens or twenties with Graves disease. The chain links TRBV11-3 to TRBJ2-1; 11 nucleotides line up with TRBD2. The CDR3 DNA reads as TGTGCCAGCAGCTTCGTGACTAGCGGGGCTTACAATGAGCAGTTCTTC. Its translation: CASSFVTSGAYNEQFF.